This TCR beta chain was retrieved from a study of radiotherapy plus CTLA-4 blockade in lung cancer. The V end was cut by 6 bases, the J end by 1 base, with 7 bases between. This CDR3 comprises 13 residues. Germline CDR1 and CDR2: MNHEY and SMNVEV (reference sequence). The repertoire was sequenced with immunoSEQ multiplex PCR; TCRdb's copy has only in-frame clones and lacks some. The sample holds 65,000 to 85,000 clones, 65% to 85% seen once. The sample was peripheral blood, taken from a patient treated with radiotherapy plus ipilimumab. This chain connects TRBV27 to TRBJ2-4, with D hard to call. This sequence originates from a human donor with non-small cell lung cancer whose response to radiotherapy plus ipilimumab could not be evaluated. Some clones in this sample may be carry-over from other donors' samples. In DNA form, the CDR3 reads TGTGCCAGCAGCTCCGAGGCCAAAAACATTCAGTACTTC. Its protein product is CASSSEAKNIQYF.